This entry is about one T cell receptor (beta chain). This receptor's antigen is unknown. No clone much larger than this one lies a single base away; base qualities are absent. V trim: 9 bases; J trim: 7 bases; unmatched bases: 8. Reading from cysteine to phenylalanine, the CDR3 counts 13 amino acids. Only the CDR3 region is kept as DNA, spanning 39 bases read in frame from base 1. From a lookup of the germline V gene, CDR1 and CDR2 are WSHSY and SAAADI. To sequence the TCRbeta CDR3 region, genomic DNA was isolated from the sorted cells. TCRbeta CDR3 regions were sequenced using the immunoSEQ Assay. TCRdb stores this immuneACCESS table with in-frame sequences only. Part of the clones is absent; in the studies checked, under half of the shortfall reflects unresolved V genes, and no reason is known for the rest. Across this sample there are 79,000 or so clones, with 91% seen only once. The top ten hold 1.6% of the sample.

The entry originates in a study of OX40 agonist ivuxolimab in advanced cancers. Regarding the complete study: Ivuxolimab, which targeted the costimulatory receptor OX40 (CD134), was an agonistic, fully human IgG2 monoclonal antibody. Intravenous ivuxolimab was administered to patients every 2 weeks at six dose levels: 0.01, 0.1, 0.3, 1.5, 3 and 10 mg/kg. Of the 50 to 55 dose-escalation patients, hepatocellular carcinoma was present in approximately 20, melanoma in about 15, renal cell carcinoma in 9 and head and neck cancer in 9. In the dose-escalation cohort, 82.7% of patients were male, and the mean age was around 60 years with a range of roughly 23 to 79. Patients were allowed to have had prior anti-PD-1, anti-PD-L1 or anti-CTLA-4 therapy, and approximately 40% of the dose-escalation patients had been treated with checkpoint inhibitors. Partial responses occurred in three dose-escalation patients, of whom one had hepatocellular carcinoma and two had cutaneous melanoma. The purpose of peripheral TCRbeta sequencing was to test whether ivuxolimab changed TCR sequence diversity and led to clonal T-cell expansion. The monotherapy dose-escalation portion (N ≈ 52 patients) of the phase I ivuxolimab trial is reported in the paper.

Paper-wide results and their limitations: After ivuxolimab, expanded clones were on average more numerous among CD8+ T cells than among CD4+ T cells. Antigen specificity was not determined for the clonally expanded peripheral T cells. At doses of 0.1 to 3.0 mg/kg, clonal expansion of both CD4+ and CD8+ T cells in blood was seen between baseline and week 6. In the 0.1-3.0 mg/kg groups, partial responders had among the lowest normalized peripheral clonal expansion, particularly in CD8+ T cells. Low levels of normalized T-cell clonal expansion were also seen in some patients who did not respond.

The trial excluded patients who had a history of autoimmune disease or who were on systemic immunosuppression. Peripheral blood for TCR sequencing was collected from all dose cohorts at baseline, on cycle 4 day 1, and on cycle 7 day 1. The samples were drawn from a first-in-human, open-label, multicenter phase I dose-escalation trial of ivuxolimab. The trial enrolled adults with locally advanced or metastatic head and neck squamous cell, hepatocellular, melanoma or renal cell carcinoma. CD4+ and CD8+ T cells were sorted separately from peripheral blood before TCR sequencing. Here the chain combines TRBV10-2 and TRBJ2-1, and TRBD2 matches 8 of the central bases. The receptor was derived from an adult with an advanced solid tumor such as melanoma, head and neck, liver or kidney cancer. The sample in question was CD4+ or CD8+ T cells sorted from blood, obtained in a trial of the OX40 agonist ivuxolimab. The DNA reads TGCGCCAGTCGGGAGGGCGGTCGGAATGAGCAGTTCTTC. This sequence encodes CASREGGRNEQFF.